The rows below give T cell receptor beta chains drawn from one sample of a study of response to subunit inactivated influenza vaccine. TCRdb re-called the RT-PCR reads through MiXCR, storing one row per CDR3 protein. Here the sample spans about 700,000 distinct CDR3 sequences, 15% to 19% being singletons. Material: PBMCs from blood, obtained roughly 13 days after vaccination. These receptors originate from a man aged 45-65 years who received an inactivated influenza vaccine. CDR3s include the opening cysteine and the closing phenylalanine or tryptophan. A D gene is named only where the DNA matches it firmly. Size is stated for part of the rows, as once, few or many counts, or as a class when the clone is expanded.

16,TRBD2,TRBV6-2/TRBV6-3,TRBJ2-5,few,TGTGCCAGCAGTTACGATCCTAGCGGGGTAGGAGAGACCCAGTACTTC,CASSYDPSGVGETQYF
15,-,TRBV5-1,TRBJ2-7,few,TGCGCCAGCAGCCCCCAGGGGGAGGGCCTCGACGAGCAGTACTTC,CASSPQGEGLDEQYF
12,-,TRBV5-5,TRBJ1-6,-,TGTGCCAGCAGCTTGGATGTTGGAACCCTCCACTTT,CASSLDVGTLHF
15,-,TRBV5-4,TRBJ2-3,few,TGTGCCAGCAGCTCGACAGTATTCCACACAGATACGCAGTATTTT,CASSSTVFHTDTQYF
18,TRBD1,TRBV15,TRBJ2-4,-,TGTGCCACCAGCAGTTACCGGGACAGCATTATAGCCAAAAACATTCAGTACTTC,CATSSYRDSIIAKNIQYF
14,TRBD2,TRBV7-3,TRBJ2-7,few,TGTGCCAGCAGCTTAGGACTAGCTCCCTACGAGCAGTACTTC,CASSLGLAPYEQYF
13,-,TRBV29-1,TRBJ2-3,-,TGCGGCGTCGCCAACCTACTAACAAATACGCAGTATTTT,CGVANLLTNTQYF
13,TRBD1,TRBV20-1,TRBJ1-5,many,TGCAGTGCTATGGAGGGGGCCGATCAGCCCCAGCATTTT,CSAMEGADQPQHF
14,-,TRBV28,TRBJ1-3,-,TGTGCCAGCAGTTTAAAGGGGCGCCAAAACACCATATATTTT,CASSLKGRQNTIYF
14,TRBD1,TRBV7-9,TRBJ2-1,-,TGTGCCAGCAGCTCCCCCACAGGGGGCGCGGGGCAGTTCTTC,CASSSPTGGAGQFF
20,TRBD2,TRBV12-3/TRBV12-4,TRBJ2-2,many,TGTGCCAGCAGTTTTCGCGGGACTAGCGGGGGGGCCATCTTTTCCGGGGAGCTGTTTTTT,CASSFRGTSGGAIFSGELFF
14,-,TRBV15,TRBJ2-2,-,TGTGCCACCAGCAGAGAGGGGTGGGACGGGGAGCTGTTTTTT,CATSREGWDGELFF
16,TRBD1,TRBV7-9,TRBJ2-3,-,TGTGCCAGCACCTGGGACAGGGCGTTTCAAACAGATACGCAGTATTTT,CASTWDRAFQTDTQYF
15,TRBD1,TRBV4-3,TRBJ2-3,many,TGCGCCAGCAGCCAAAAACGACAGGGACCGGATACGCAGTATTTT,CASSQKRQGPDTQYF
17,TRBD2,TRBV30,TRBJ2-5,-,TGTGCCTGGAGTCCTAGGGGACTAGCGGGAGGCCAAGAGACCCAGTACTTC,CAWSPRGLAGGQETQYF
17,-,TRBV5-5,TRBJ2-6,-,TGTGCCAGCAGCTTCGTACTCACCAAATCTGGGGCCAACGTCCTGACTTTC,CASSFVLTKSGANVLTF
20,TRBD2,TRBV18,TRBJ2-1,-,TGTGCCAGCCGCCCATCACCGGGGGCTAGCGGGAGGATATCCTACAATGAGCAGTTCTTC,CASRPSPGASGRISYNEQFF
15,-,TRBV6-2/TRBV6-3,TRBJ2-7,few,TGTGCCAGCAGTTGGAGCGGCCGGAGGTTCGGCGAGCAGTACTTC,CASSWSGRRFGEQYF
15,TRBD1,TRBV20-1,TRBJ2-7,-,TGCAGTGCTTACCCCGGGACAGAGATCACCTACGAGCAGTACTTC,CSAYPGTEITYEQYF
16,-,TRBV5-1,TRBJ2-2,-,TGCGCCAGCAGCCCGCCGGGACAACCGAACACCGGGGAGCTGTTTTTT,CASSPPGQPNTGELFF
12,-,TRBV20-1,TRBJ1-5,few,TGCAGTGCCGGCGGGGGTACTCAGCCCCAGCATTTT,CSAGGGTQPQHF
11,-,TRBV10-3,TRBJ2-2,-,TGTGCCATCGGGGACACCGGGGAGCTGTTTTTT,CAIGDTGELFF
13,TRBD1,TRBV29-1,TRBJ1-1,-,TGCAGCACGTCAGGGGGTGAGCACACTGAAGCTTTCTTT,CSTSGGEHTEAFF
13,-,TRBV15,TRBJ2-7,-,TGTGCCACCAGCAGAGGACAGGTCTCCGAGCAGTACTTC,CATSRGQVSEQYF
14,-,TRBV10-2,TRBJ1-6,-,TGCGCCAGCAGTAGAGGGACGTCTAATTCACCCCTCCACTTT,CASSRGTSNSPLHF
19,TRBD1,TRBV4-2,TRBJ1-4,-,TGTGCCAGCAGCCAAGATCTACCGAGAGGGACAGGCCTAAATGAAAAACTGTTTTTT,CASSQDLPRGTGLNEKLFF
15,TRBD1,TRBV5-6,TRBJ2-2,-,TGTGCCAGCAGCTACAGGACAGGGGCCGTCGGGGAGCTGTTTTTT,CASSYRTGAVGELFF
17,TRBD2,TRBV7-8,TRBJ2-1,-,TGTGCCAGCAGCGGGGCTAGCGGGGCTATTTCCTACAATGAGCAGTTCTTC,CASSGASGAISYNEQFF
13,-,TRBV12-3/TRBV12-4,TRBJ2-7,many,TGTGCCAGCAGTACAGGGAACCCTGACGAGCAGTACTTC,CASSTGNPDEQYF
15,-,TRBV5-1,TRBJ2-7,-,TGCGCCAGCAGCTTGACGGGGACGCAGATAGGCGAGCAGTACTTC,CASSLTGTQIGEQYF
20,-,TRBV4-2,TRBJ1-1,few,TGTGCCAGCAGCCCAGAAGGGAACAGGGAACCCATCTTTATGAACACTGAAGCTTTCTTT,CASSPEGNREPIFMNTEAFF
12,-,TRBV20-1,TRBJ2-7,-,TGCAGTGCTAGGCAGGGCCCCTACGAGCAGTACTTC,CSARQGPYEQYF
15,TRBD1,TRBV7-2,TRBJ2-1,few,TGTGCCAGCAGCTTAGTGGCGGGACAGGGGAATGAGCAGTTCTTC,CASSLVAGQGNEQFF
15,-,TRBV27,TRBJ2-1,-,TGTGCCAGCAGTTTAGGCAGGGCCCCCTACAATGAGCAGTTCTTC,CASSLGRAPYNEQFF
14,-,TRBV6-5,TRBJ2-7,few,TGTGCCAGCAGTTCTTTGGCCCCCTCCTACGAGCAGTACTTC,CASSSLAPSYEQYF
15,TRBD2,TRBV11-2,TRBJ2-2,-,TGTGCCAGCACCAATCTAGCGGGGGATAGCGGGGAGCTGTTTTTT,CASTNLAGDSGELFF
16,-,TRBV15,TRBJ1-5,many,TGTGCCACCAGCAGAGAAGGTTATAGGGGCAATCAGCCCCAGCATTTT,CATSREGYRGNQPQHF
15,TRBD2,TRBV5-4,TRBJ2-3,-,TGTGCCAGCAGTCTTCTAGCGGAGATGACAGATACGCAGTATTTT,CASSLLAEMTDTQYF
14,-,TRBV20-1,TRBJ2-7,-,TGCAGTGCCGAGCGCGGGACAGAGAGCTCCGAGCAGTACTTC,CSAERGTESSEQYF
15,-,TRBV4-3,TRBJ2-3,many,TGCGCCAGCAGCCAAGATGCGGGGCAGGGAGATACGCAGTATTTT,CASSQDAGQGDTQYF
14,TRBD1,TRBV20-1,TRBJ2-7,many,TGCAGTGCGAGCCGGGACAGGGGTTCCTACGAGCAGTACTTC,CSASRDRGSYEQYF
12,-,TRBV6-6,TRBJ2-3,-,TGTGCCAGCAGTTACAGAACAGATACGCAGTATTTT,CASSYRTDTQYF
13,-,TRBV4-3,TRBJ2-1,few,TGCGCCAGCAGCCACGCCCGGAATACTGAGCAGTTCTTC,CASSHARNTEQFF
15,TRBD1,TRBV28,TRBJ2-7,few,TGTGCCAGCAGTTTATCTGGACAGGGAAACTACGAGCAGTACTTC,CASSLSGQGNYEQYF
15,-,TRBV21-1,TRBJ1-2,many,TGTGCCAGCAGCATTCGACCCCGGGACAGCTATGGCTACACCTTC,CASSIRPRDSYGYTF
15,TRBD1,TRBV5-6,TRBJ1-2,few,TGTGCCAGCAGCTTGGCCTCAGGGGGGGCCTATGGCTACACCTTC,CASSLASGGAYGYTF
16,TRBD1,TRBV5-1,TRBJ2-7,-,TGCGCCAGCAGCTTGGCCGGACAGGGGGCGTTGCACGAGCAGTACTTC,CASSLAGQGALHEQYF
15,TRBD2,TRBV6-2/TRBV6-3,TRBJ2-2,few,TGTGCCAGCAGCCTTAGCGGGAGTTTGGCCGGGGAGCTGTTTTTT,CASSLSGSLAGELFF
13,-,TRBV18,TRBJ2-7,few,TGTGCCAGCTCACCACGAGCGGACGCCGAGCAGTACTTC,CASSPRADAEQYF
15,-,TRBV3-1,TRBJ2-7,few,TGTGCCAGCAGCCAAGATATGGAGCGGAGCGTGCGGCAGTACTTC,CASSQDMERSVRQYF
14,TRBD2,TRBV11-2,TRBJ2-3,-,TGTGCCAGCAGCGGGGAGGGTCTCACAGATACGCAGTATTTT,CASSGEGLTDTQYF
15,-,TRBV19,TRBJ2-2,few,TGTGCCAGTAGCCCCGGGACATGGAGAACCGGGGAGCTGTTTTTT,CASSPGTWRTGELFF
15,TRBD2,TRBV28,TRBJ2-5,-,TGTGCCAGCAGCCCCCGGGGAGGGGCATGGGAGACCCAGTACTTC,CASSPRGGAWETQYF
13,TRBD1,TRBV12-3/TRBV12-4,TRBJ1-6,-,TGTGCCAGCACCTCTACAGGGGGCTCACCCCTCCACTTT,CASTSTGGSPLHF
14,TRBD1,TRBV6-5,TRBJ1-2,few,TGTGCCAGCAGTTGGGACAGGCCCCTTGGAGGCTACACCTTC,CASSWDRPLGGYTF
13,-,TRBV5-1,TRBJ2-7,few,TGCGCCAGCAGTGAGGTCACCTCCTACGAGCAGTACTTC,CASSEVTSYEQYF
12,-,TRBV5-1,TRBJ2-3,many,TGCGCCAGCAGCTTGCCCGCAGATACGCAGTATTTT,CASSLPADTQYF
15,-,TRBV10-3,TRBJ2-3,few,TGTGCCATCAGTGATCGGAAGGGTCGGACAGATACGCAGTATTTT,CAISDRKGRTDTQYF
12,-,TRBV7-6,TRBJ2-1,few,TGTGCCAGCAGCCTCCTGGCTAATGAGCAGTTCTTC,CASSLLANEQFF
14,-,TRBV10-3,TRBJ2-2,many,TGTGCCATCCGTGCGAGACAGAACACCGGGGAGCTGTTTTTT,CAIRARQNTGELFF